This T cell receptor (beta chain) was captured by sequencing in a study of blood T cells in healthy people across ages. Study-wide results and limits: Significant beta diversity loss was already apparent by age about 42, declining roughly linearly.

Together with a sample-barcoded 5' primer, a J-beta primer mix was included in a second PCR lasting roughly 6 to 12 cycles. TCRdb reprocessed the 5' RACE reads with MiXCR, giving one entry per CDR3 protein. The sample gives about 1.4 million distinct CDR3 sequences, almost 60% of which show up once; roughly 6.3% is in the top ten. Concerning this clonotype itself: Its antigen is not identified.

The source material was blood. The source of this sequence is a man between 18 and 29 years old in good health.

The chain's CDR3 is CATSDNRGRKLFF. CDR3 coding DNA: TGTGCCACCAGTGATAATCGGGGGAGGAAACTGTTTTTT. The chain couples TRBV24-1 to TRBJ1-4; tentatively, D is TRBD1 (5 bases). With 3 bases removed from V and 11 bases from J, the gap between germline ends came to 12 bases. CDR3 length: 13 amino acids. Germline CDR1 and CDR2: KGHDR and SFDVKD.